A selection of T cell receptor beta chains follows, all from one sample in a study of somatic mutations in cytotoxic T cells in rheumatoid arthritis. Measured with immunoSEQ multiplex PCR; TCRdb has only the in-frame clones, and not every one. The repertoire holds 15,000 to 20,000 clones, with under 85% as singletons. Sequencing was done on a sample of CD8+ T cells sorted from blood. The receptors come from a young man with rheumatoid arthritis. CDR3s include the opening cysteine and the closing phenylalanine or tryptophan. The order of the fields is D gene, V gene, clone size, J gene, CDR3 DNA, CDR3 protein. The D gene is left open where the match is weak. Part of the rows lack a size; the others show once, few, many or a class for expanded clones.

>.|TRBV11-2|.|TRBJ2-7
TGTGCCAGCAGCCCATCCCAGGGCCATGAGCAGTACTTC
CASSPSQGHEQYF
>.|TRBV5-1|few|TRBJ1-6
TGCGCCAGCAGCTTGCCTGGGACCTCCTATAATTCACCCCTCCACTTT
CASSLPGTSYNSPLHF
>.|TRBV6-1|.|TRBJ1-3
TGTGCCAGTGGGGGCGGCTCTGGAAACACCATATATTTT
CASGGGSGNTIYF
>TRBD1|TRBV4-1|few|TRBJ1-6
TGCGCCAGCAGCCAAGCCGACAGGGGATATAATTCACCCCTCCACTTT
CASSQADRGYNSPLHF
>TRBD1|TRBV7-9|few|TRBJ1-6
TGTGCCAGCAGCGATGGGGACAGGGCGAGTAATTCACCCCTCCACTTT
CASSDGDRASNSPLHF
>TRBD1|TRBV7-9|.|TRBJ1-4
TGTGCCAGCAGCTTACTAGGGACAGCTGCAACTAATGAAAAACTGTTTTTT
CASSLLGTAATNEKLFF
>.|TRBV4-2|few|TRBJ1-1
TGTGCCAGCAGCCAAGATGTCGCGGGTTTAGCTTTCTTT
CASSQDVAGLAFF
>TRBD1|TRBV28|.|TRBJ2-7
TGTGCCAGCCGCGACCCGGGACAGTACGAGCAGTACTTC
CASRDPGQYEQYF
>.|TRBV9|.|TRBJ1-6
TGTGCCAGCAGCGTAGATGGGGGGACCTCACCCCTCCACTTT
CASSVDGGTSPLHF
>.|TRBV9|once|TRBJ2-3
TGTGCCAGCAGCGTAGTTCCGGCAGATACGCAGTATTTT
CASSVVPADTQYF
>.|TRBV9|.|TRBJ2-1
TGTGCCAGCAGCGTAGGAGGTATGCGTGAGTGGGGGCAGTTCTTC
CASSVGGMREWGQFF
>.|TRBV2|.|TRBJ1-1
TGTGCCAGCAGTGAACCCTTTAATTGGACCATGAACACTGAAGCTTTCTTT
CASSEPFNWTMNTEAFF
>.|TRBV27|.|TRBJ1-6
TGTGCCAGCAAACCGGGACTACTGGATTCACCCCTCCACTTT
CASKPGLLDSPLHF
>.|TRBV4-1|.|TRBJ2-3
TGCGCCAGCAGCCAAGAACGCAGGGAGACAGATACGCAGTATTTT
CASSQERRETDTQYF
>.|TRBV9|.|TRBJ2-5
TGTGCCAGCAGCGTAGGTGCTAACTACCAAGAGACCCAGTACTTC
CASSVGANYQETQYF
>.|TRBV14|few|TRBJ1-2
TGTGCCAGCAGCCAAGATGCGTTGGGGCGCCACTATGGCTACACCTTC
CASSQDALGRHYGYTF
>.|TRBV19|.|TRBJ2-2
TGTGCCAGTCTTAAGTCGACATCCCCGTACACCGGGGAGCTGTTTTTT
CASLKSTSPYTGELFF